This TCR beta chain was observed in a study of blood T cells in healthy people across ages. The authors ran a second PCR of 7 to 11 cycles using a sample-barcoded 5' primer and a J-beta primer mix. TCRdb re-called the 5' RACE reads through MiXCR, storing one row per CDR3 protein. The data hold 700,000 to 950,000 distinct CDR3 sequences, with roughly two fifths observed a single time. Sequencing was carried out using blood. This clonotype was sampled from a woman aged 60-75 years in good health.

In DNA form, the CDR3 reads TGTGCCAGCAGCTGGGGACGGGACTATGGCTACACCTTC. This translates into CASSWGRDYGYTF. The chain is built from TRBV7-8 and TRBJ1-2; perhaps TRBD1 as D (5 bases). Deletions cut 4 bases from V and 3 bases from J, with 9 bases between. The germline V gene encodes CDR1 SGHVS and CDR2 FQNEAQ. The CDR3 is 13 amino acids. The variable domain in full, with the rest retrieved from reference TRBV7-8 and TRBJ1-2, is GAGVSQSPRYKVAKRGQDVALRCDPISGHVSLFWYQQALGQGPEFLTYFQNEAQLDKSGLPSDRFFAERPEGSVSTLKIQRTQQEDSAVYLCASSWGRDYGYTFGSGTRLTVV.